This entry lists 22 T cell receptor beta chains sequenced from one sample in a study of T cells in Graves' hyperthyroidism and ophthalmopathy. Amplification of TCR beta CDR3 regions used RNA as the template. TCR CDR3 underwent first-round RT-PCR with the HTBI primer set. TCRdb recomputed calls from the multiplex PCR reads with MiXCR, one row per CDR3 protein. The sample includes under 400,000 distinct CDR3 sequences, approximately 18% of them seen just once. The sample comprised blood. The receptors here all came from a woman in her forties or fifties with Graves' hyperthyroidism.

This clonotype is a singleton in its sample. This may be a read error, as it is one base from a much larger clone. The conserved final phenylalanine or tryptophan is absent from the CDR3, which likely points to a read error. The chain employs TRBV27 and TRBJ1-1, with D perhaps TRBD1 (5 bases). Germline V gives CDR1 MNHEY, CDR2 SMNVEV (reference sequence). The length of the CDR3 is 16 residues. Trimming shortened V by 5 bases and J by 0 bases, and 16 bases separated the two germline ends. CDR3 protein: CASSLPLVGVNTEAFS. CDR3 coding DNA: TGTGCCAGCAGTCTACCCCTCGTAGGGGTGAACACTGAAGCTTTCTCT.

In this sample, this clonotype turned up a few times. The V call is TRBV7-6, the J call TRBJ1-4, with 7 bases aligning to TRBD1. CDR1 SGHVS and CDR2 FNYEAQ come from the germline V gene. This CDR3 region has 14 residues. Trimming at V came to 5 bases and at J to 2 bases, leaving 2 bases not matched to a gene. DNA of the CDR3: TGTGCCAGCAGCCAGACAGGGACTAATGAAAAACTGTTTTTT. This gives the protein CASSQTGTNEKLFF.

At least ten counts were recorded for this clonotype. The chain joins TRBV10-3 to TRBJ1-1, with TRBD1 matching over 7 bases. The germline CDR1 and CDR2 sequences are ENHRY and SYGVKD. This CDR3 spans 16 amino acids. Germline trimming cut 5 bases from V and 1 base from J; bases unmatched to any gene: 10. DNA for the CDR3: TGTGCCATCAGTAGGACAGGAACAGATTCGAACACTGAAGCTTTCTTT. Its protein is CAISRTGTDSNTEAFF.

This clonotype was counted only a few times. The V gene is TRBV30, the J gene TRBJ2-5, with a possible D match to TRBD1 (6 bases). V was cut by 0 bases and J by 4 bases, with 15 bases left in between. CDR3 length: 15 amino acids. Germline V CDR1 and CDR2: GTSNPN, SVGIG (reference sequence). The CDR3 region has the DNA TGTGCCTGGAGTGTACTTTTGGGGGCAGGAGAGACCCAGTACTTC. Protein: CAWSVLLGAGETQYF.

This chain links TRBV3-1 with TRBJ2-3, with TRBD2 identical over 14 bases. The CDR3 sequence is 15 residues long. The ends lost 3 bases at V and 11 bases at J; junction bases unmatched: 7. The germline V gene encodes CDR1 LGHDT and CDR2 YNNKEL (reference sequence). The chain's CDR3 is CASSQRLAGGREQYF. CDR3 bases: TGTGCCAGCAGCCAGAGACTAGCGGGAGGGAGAGAGCAGTATTTT.

This clonotype has only a few counts. The CDR3 loop is CASSRTDSNQPQHF. Here the CDR3 DNA reads TGTGCCAGTAGTAGGACGGATAGCAATCAGCCCCAGCATTTT. The chain combines TRBV19 with TRBJ1-5; D is unclear. This CDR3 has 14 amino acids. The germline V gene has CDR1 LNHDA and CDR2 SQIVND (reference sequence). V lost 4 bases to trimming and J lost 0 bases, with 7 bases between them. Complete variable domain (other parts from reference TRBV19 and TRBJ1-5): DGGITQSPKYLFRKEGQNVTLSCEQNLNHDAMYWYRQDPGQGLRLIYYSQIVNDFQKGDIAEGYSVSREKKESFPLTVTSAQKNPTAFYLCASSRTDSNQPQHFGDGTRLSIL.

J is TRBJ1-1 and V is TRBV7-9; 9 bases line up with TRBD1. This CDR3 contains 14 residues. The germline CDR1 and CDR2 sequences are SEHNR and FQNEAQ (reference sequence). After removal of 8 bases from V and 0 bases from J, the junction contained 4 bases not matched to a gene. CDR3 nucleotides: TGTGCCAGCGGGGGACAGGGCTTGAACACTGAAGCTTTCTTT. Its translation is CASGGQGLNTEAFF.

This clonotype was detected ten times or more. The rearrangement links TRBV7-9 to TRBJ1-1; the match to TRBD1 covers 8 bases. The V segment lost 5 bases and the J segment 6 bases; nucleotides outside the gene matches: 8. This CDR3 spans 14 amino acids. Germline V gene data show CDR1 as SEHNR and CDR2 as FQNEAQ (reference sequence). Here the CDR3 reads CASSVQGERAEAFF. In DNA, the CDR3 is TGTGCCAGCAGCGTACAGGGGGAGAGAGCTGAAGCTTTCTTT.

In its sample, this clonotype was seen many times. This rearrangement joins TRBV7-2 to TRBJ2-5; the match to TRBD2 covers 11 bases. The CDR3 length is 16 residues. From germline, CDR1 is SGHTA and CDR2 FQGNSA. J was trimmed by 5 bases and V by 0 bases; bases with no gene match: 5. CDR3 residues: CASSLADLAGGETQYF. In nucleotides, the CDR3 is TGTGCCAGCAGCTTAGCCGACCTAGCGGGGGGTGAGACCCAGTACTTC.

This clonotype was observed at least ten times. V and J are TRBV2 and TRBJ2-7; D is unresolved. Germline V gene lookup returns CDR1 SNHLY and CDR2 FYNNEI. This CDR3 is 13 amino acids long. V lost 3 bases to trimming and J lost 3 bases, with 9 bases between them. The CDR3 region has the DNA TGTGCCAGCAGTGACGGACGGCTCTACGAGCAGTACGTC. Translation: CASSDGRLYEQYV.

The chain has TRBV6-2 or TRBV6-3 and TRBJ2-4; TRBD1 matches 7 bases. J lost 0 bases, V lost 6 bases, and 17 bases had no gene match. Germline values: CDR1 MNHEY, CDR2 SVGEGT. This CDR3 has 19 amino acids. CDR3 sequence: CASSDGQEYSKLAKNIQYF. The CDR3 DNA is TGTGCCAGCAGCGACGGACAGGAATACTCCAAACTAGCCAAAAACATTCAGTACTTC.

There are many counts of this clonotype. The chain links TRBV7-8 to TRBJ2-5; TRBD2 matches 12 bases. Losses at the gene ends were 0 bases for V and 4 bases for J; bases not matched to a gene: 6. Germline loops: CDR1 SGHVS, CDR2 FQNEAQ. The CDR3 length is 17 residues. The CDR3 nucleotides read TGTGCCAGCAGCTTAGCCTTTGCTAGCGGGAGGGCAGAGACCCAGTACTTC. Translated, it gives CASSLAFASGRAETQYF. The complete variable domain, with remaining parts taken from reference TRBV7-8 and TRBJ2-5, reads GAGVSQSPRYKVAKRGQDVALRCDPISGHVSLFWYQQALGQGPEFLTYFQNEAQLDKSGLPSDRFFAERPEGSVSTLKIQRTQQEDSAVYLCASSLAFASGRAETQYFGPGTRLLVL.

To note about this clonotype: Possible read error: a much larger clone is one base away. The V call is TRBV3-1, the J call TRBJ2-2; unclear D gene. The CDR3 runs to 12 residues. V was shortened by 5 bases and J by 6 bases, with 7 bases between the two germline ends. The V gene's germline CDR1 is LGHDT and CDR2 YNNKEL (reference sequence). The CDR3, as DNA: TGTGCCAGCAGCGATGGCTCCGGGGAGCTGTTTTTT. Translated, it gives CASSDGSGELFF.

In its sample, this clonotype was seen a few times. This chain links TRBV19 with TRBJ2-3; 7 bases agree with TRBD2. CDR3 length equals 16 residues. V shed 3 bases, J shed 6 bases, and the junction held 12 bases outside the gene matches. The germline CDR1 and CDR2 sequences are LNHDA and SQIVND (reference sequence). The CDR3: CASSIGGGWIADTQYF. The CDR3 DNA reads TGTGCCAGTAGTATTGGGGGGGGTTGGATAGCTGATACGCAGTATTTT.

This clonotype was seen a few times. V and J are TRBV7-2 and TRBJ2-1; 13 positions agree with TRBD2. CDR1 is SGHTA and CDR2 is FQGNSA in the germline V gene. This CDR3 spans 16 amino acids. The ends lost 3 bases at V and 10 bases at J; junction bases unmatched: 9. CDR3 coding DNA: TGTGCCAGCAGCTTCTCACTAGCGGGGGGGGAGGACGAGCAGTTCTTC. It is translated as CASSFSLAGGEDEQFF.

This clonotype was seen more than once but under ten times. The V and J genes are TRBV6-2 or TRBV6-3 and TRBJ2-7; TRBD2 aligns across 8 bases. With 6 bases clipped from V and 6 bases from J, the junction kept 7 bases outside the gene matches. The CDR3 contains 13 residues. Germline values: CDR1 MNHEY, CDR2 SVGEGT. In DNA form, the CDR3 reads TGTGCCAGCAGCCAGGGACTAGAAGGCGAGCAGTACTTC. Encoded protein: CASSQGLEGEQYF.

This chain uses TRBV20-1 with TRBJ1-5; D gene unclear. Looked up from germline, CDR1 is DFQATT and CDR2 is SNEGSKA (reference sequence). Trimming cost V 5 bases and J 5 bases, with 10 bases left between them. There are 12 residues in the CDR3. The CDR3 loop reads CSASRSYQPQHF. The CDR3 bases are TGCAGTGCTTCCCGATCTTATCAGCCCCAGCATTTT.

This clonotype occurred many times. This rearrangement joins TRBV28 to TRBJ1-1, with 7 bases identical to TRBD1. The length of the CDR3 is 14 residues. Germline V gene data show CDR1 as MDHEN and CDR2 as SYDVKM. The trim removed 7 bases at V and 4 bases at J, leaving 9 bases unmatched. The CDR3 coding sequence is TGTGCCAGCACCGCAGGGGGACGGGGCACTGAAGCTTTCTTT. Its translation is CASTAGGRGTEAFF.

The chain couples TRBV19 to TRBJ2-2; possibly TRBD1 or TRBD2 for D (5 bases each). The CDR3 runs 15 residues. The ends were cut back, 7 bases at V and 7 bases at J, with 19 bases in the middle. Germline CDR1 and CDR2: LNHDA and SQIVND (reference sequence). The CDR3, as DNA: TGTGCCAGTAATCGATTGGGGCAAGAGGGCGGGGAGCTGTTTTTT. Its protein is CASNRLGQEGGELFF.

This clonotype was seen a few times. The chain combines TRBV2 with TRBJ2-7, with D uncertain. CDR1 and CDR2 (germline): SNHLY, FYNNEI. The CDR3 totals 11 residues. V was shortened by 4 bases and J by 7 bases, with 8 bases between the two germline ends. The CDR3 spells CASSAVEEQYF. The CDR3 DNA sequence: TGTGCCAGCAGTGCCGTGGAAGAGCAGTACTTC.

This clonotype was recorded at least ten times. The genes are TRBV2 and TRBJ2-3; TRBD2 matches at 8 bases. The CDR3 has 15 amino acids. Germline V CDR1 and CDR2: SNHLY, FYNNEI. The V gene end was trimmed by 6 bases and the J gene end by 1 base; junction bases not matched to a gene: 6. This chain's CDR3 is CASRPRGGGTDTQYF. In nucleotides, the CDR3 is TGTGCCAGCAGGCCCCGGGGGGGCGGCACAGATACGCAGTATTTT.

This clonotype was seen a few times. A much larger clone differs from this one at a single base, so this may be a read error. The CDR3 DNA is TGCGCCAGCAGCTTGGGTTGGGGAGATCCTAGGAATGAGCAGTCCTTC. This translates into CASSLGWGDPRNEQSF. The gene calls are TRBV5-1 and TRBJ2-1; D is perhaps TRBD2 (5 bases). Per germline, CDR1 SGHRS and CDR2 YFSETQ. The CDR3 runs 16 residues. Variable domain in full (rest from reference TRBV5-1 and TRBJ2-1): KAGVTQTPRYLIKTRGQQVTLSCSPISGHRSVSWYQQTPGQGLQFLFEYFSETQRNKGNFPGRFSGRQFSNSRSEMNVSTLELGDSALYLCASSLGWGDPRNEQSFGPGTRLTVL.